These 18 T cell receptor beta chains were all obtained from the same sample, sequenced in a study of blood T cell repertoires in COVID-19. Produced via immunoSEQ multiplex PCR; TCRdb's table is partial and in-frame only. This table holds fewer than 70,000 clones, around 80% found once. Input material: peripheral blood. These receptors were collected from a man aged 30 to 39 with COVID-19, enrolled during active disease.

The chain employs TRBV7-2 and TRBJ1-2; 9 bases line up with TRBD1. V shed 1 base and J 8 bases; nucleotides not matched to a gene: 2. This CDR3 is built from 13 residues. CDR1 and CDR2 (germline): SGHTA, FQGNSA. The CDR3: CASSLVTGGGYTF. The CDR3, as DNA: TGTGCCAGCAGCTTAGTGACAGGGGGAGGCTACACCTTC. The whole variable domain, filled in from reference TRBV7-2 and TRBJ1-2, reads GAGVSQSPSNKVTEKGKDVELRCDPISGHTALYWYRQSLGQGLEFLIYFQGNSAPDKSGLPSDRFSAERTGGSVSTLTIQRTQQEDSAVYLCASSLVTGGGYTFGSGTRLTVV.

This clone appeared a single time. The genes are TRBV7-9 and TRBJ2-1, with D possibly being TRBD1 (5 bases). Germline CDR1 reads SEHNR; CDR2 reads FQNEAQ (reference sequence). V lost 5 bases to trimming and J lost 6 bases, with 11 bases between them. This CDR3 is built from 13 residues. CDR3 in DNA: TGTGCCAGCAGCAGGGGTCCTTCCAATGAGCAGTTCTTC. Protein product: CASSRGPSNEQFF.

The rearrangement uses TRBV2 and TRBJ2-7, with a weak D call TRBD1 (5 bases). Germline V lookup: CDR1 SNHLY, CDR2 FYNNEI. V shed 3 bases and J shed 1 base, with 13 bases lying between them. CDR3 size: 15 residues. In DNA form, the CDR3 reads TGTGCCAGCAGTGATGGGTCAGGGAATTCCTACGAGCAGTACTTC. Its translation: CASSDGSGNSYEQYF.

This chain joins TRBV19 and TRBJ2-6, with 8 bases lining up with TRBD1. The V and J ends lost 9 bases and 2 bases, in that order; junction bases with no gene match: 15. Germline V lookup: CDR1 LNHDA, CDR2 SQIVND (reference sequence). The CDR3 is made up of 18 amino acids. The CDR3 DNA is TGTGCCAGCAACCCCATCGGGCAGGGGGCGGCTGGGGCCAACGTCCTGACTTTC. It codes for CASNPIGQGAAGANVLTF.

The rearrangement uses TRBV4-3 and TRBJ2-5; TRBD2 matches at 11 bases. The CDR3 extends over 17 amino acids. Per the germline V gene, CDR1 is LGHNA and CDR2 is YSLEER. V lost 0 bases to trimming and J lost 3 bases; unmatched junction nucleotides: 6. CDR3 in DNA: TGCGCCAGCAGCCAAGATCTGGGTAGCGGGGGGGAAGAGACCCAGTACTTC. Protein sequence: CASSQDLGSGGEETQYF.

In this sample, this clone turned up a few times. This chain connects TRBV2 to TRBJ2-5, with 7 bases identical to TRBD2. There are 15 residues in the CDR3. Germline loops: CDR1 SNHLY, CDR2 FYNNEI. J was trimmed by 3 bases and V by 4 bases; bases with no gene match: 8. As DNA, the CDR3 is TGTGCCAGCAGTGTGGTTAGCGGGCCAGAAGAGACCCAGTACTTC. Translation: CASSVVSGPEETQYF.

V is TRBV29-1 and J is TRBJ2-1, with D maybe TRBD2 (6 bases). V was cut by 3 bases and J by 15 bases, with 15 bases left in between. Germline V gene sequence: CDR1 SQVTM, CDR2 ANQGSEA. The CDR3 has 11 amino acids. CDR3 sequence reads: CSVDGGAGPFF. The CDR3 DNA is TGCAGCGTTGATGGCGGGGCGGGACCGTTCTTC.

V gene TRBV7-9 combines with J gene TRBJ2-7; 11 bases line up with TRBD2. The germline CDR1 and CDR2 sequences are SEHNR and FQNEAQ (reference sequence). The CDR3 runs to 16 residues. V shed 6 bases, J shed 4 bases, and the junction held 11 bases outside the gene matches. The CDR3 spells CASSPTPVAGGYEQYF. Here the CDR3 DNA reads TGTGCCAGCAGTCCAACGCCTGTAGCGGGAGGGTACGAGCAGTACTTC.

The J gene is TRBJ1-4, the V gene TRBV3-1 (or the pseudogene TRBV3-2), with TRBD1 as a possible D gene (5 bases). The V gene's germline CDR1 is LGHDT and CDR2 YNNKEL (reference sequence). With 7 bases removed from V and 3 bases from J, the gap between germline ends came to 21 bases. The CDR3 has 17 residues. CDR3 residues: CASNPRVETVANEKLFF. The CDR3 bases are TGTGCCAGCAACCCTAGGGTAGAGACAGTAGCTAATGAAAAACTGTTTTTT.

The table lists this clone with a few counts. This chain uses TRBV27 with TRBJ2-1; D perhaps matches TRBD1 (5 bases). The CDR3 contains 15 residues. The V gene lost 2 bases and the J gene lost 7 bases, with 15 bases spanning the gap. Germline V lookup: CDR1 MNHEY, CDR2 SMNVEV (reference sequence). Written as DNA, the CDR3 is TGTGCCAGCAGTTTAAGGGGCCAGGTCTGGAATGAGCAGTTCTTC. Its translation: CASSLRGQVWNEQFF.

A few counts support this clone. The chain combines TRBV28 with TRBJ2-2; TRBD2 is a possible D gene (6 bases). V was shortened by 5 bases and J by 0 bases, with 22 bases between the two germline ends. CDR3 length: 19 amino acids. In germline, CDR1 is MDHEN, CDR2 SYDVKM. Here the CDR3 reads CASSPVARGRQANTGELFF. For the CDR3, the DNA is TGTGCCAGCAGTCCTGTCGCGCGGGGCCGGCAGGCGAACACCGGGGAGCTGTTTTTT.

The gene calls are TRBV6-5 and TRBJ1-2, with 10 positions matching TRBD1. CDR3 size: 15 residues. J lost 4 bases, V lost 2 bases, and 4 bases had no gene match. Germline CDR1 MNHEY, CDR2 SVGAGI. The DNA for the CDR3 is TGTGCCAGCAGTTACGGACAGGGGGTTATCTATGGCTACACCTTC. Translated: CASSYGQGVIYGYTF.

V is TRBV12-3 or TRBV12-4 and J is TRBJ1-2, with unresolved D. Trimming cost V 6 bases and J 5 bases, with 13 bases left between them. This CDR3 is built from 13 residues. In DNA, the CDR3 is TGTGCCAGCAGCCCCCCGTCGGGGTATGGCTACACCTTC. This gives the protein CASSPPSGYGYTF.

This clone showed up just once. The chain joins TRBV6-6 to TRBJ1-1, with 9 bases lining up with TRBD1. V was pared by 5 bases and J by 4 bases, with 8 bases of the junction left unmatched. The CDR3 has 15 residues. Germline V gene data show CDR1 as MNHNY and CDR2 as SVGAGI (reference sequence). The CDR3 region has the DNA TGTGCCAGCAGTCCATGGGACAGGGAGGTCACTGAAGCTTTCTTT. This encodes CASSPWDREVTEAFF.

The chain recombines TRBV27 with TRBJ2-1; tentatively, D is TRBD2 (6 bases). The CDR3 contains 12 residues. V was shortened by 5 bases and J by 9 bases, with 11 bases between the two germline ends. Germline values: CDR1 MNHEY, CDR2 SMNVEV (reference sequence). The CDR3 here is CASSTEGGEQFF. The CDR3 DNA is TGTGCCAGCAGTACAGAGGGAGGTGAGCAGTTCTTC.

The CDR3 sequence: CASSIPGDNYEKLFF. CDR3 coding DNA: TGTGCCAGCAGTATCCCAGGGGATAATTATGAAAAACTGTTTTTT. This chain joins TRBV28 and TRBJ1-4, with D possibly being TRBD1 (6 bases). The germline V gene encodes CDR1 MDHEN and CDR2 SYDVKM. Deletions cut 5 bases from V and 6 bases from J, with 16 bases between. The length of the CDR3 is 15 residues.

This clone was observed a single time. V usage is TRBV4-3 and J usage is TRBJ2-5, with D possibly TRBD2 on 5 matching bases. Trimming took off 1 base at V and 2 bases at J, with 11 bases between the two ends. The CDR3 consists of 15 residues. The germline CDR1 and CDR2 sequences are LGHNA and YSLEER. This CDR3 is CASSQGAEGQETQYF. For the CDR3, the DNA is TGCGCCAGCAGCCAAGGCGCCGAGGGACAAGAGACCCAGTACTTC.

The chain links TRBV4-2 to TRBJ2-5, with 11 bases matching TRBD2. This CDR3 is 16 amino acids long. Germline-derived CDR1 and CDR2 are LGHNA and YNFKEQ. Unmatched junction bases numbered 4, after V lost 0 bases and J lost 4 bases. CDR3 amino acids: CASSQEGSGGAETQYF. CDR3 nucleotides: TGTGCCAGCAGCCAAGAGGGTAGCGGGGGGGCAGAGACCCAGTACTTC.